This TCR beta chain was identified during a study of cytomegalovirus exposure and HLA in healthy donors. Germline V gene sequence: CDR1 MNHEY, CDR2 SVGAGI. This CDR3 region has 11 residues. V dropped 7 bases and J dropped 11 bases, with 14 bases sitting between them. The sample holds a few counts of this clone. Donors had nominal health at sampling but likely had unrecorded immune exposures. PCR primers comprised 60 Vbeta and 13 Jbeta primers. Sequenced by immunoSEQ multiplex PCR; TCRdb stores in-frame clones only, minus some. The repertoire holds about 82,000 clones, roughly 64% seen once, with 15% in the top ten.

The chain recombines TRBV6-5 with TRBJ1-1; D call uncertain. This TCR derives from a woman aged 40 to 50 in good health and CMV-seropositive. The sample was PBMCs. CDR3 in DNA: TGTGCCAGCACTACCGCGGGTAGGGCTTTCTTT. This gives the protein CASTTAGRAFF.